The rows below give T cell receptor beta chains drawn from one sample of a study of T cells in Graves' hyperthyroidism and ophthalmopathy. TCRdb ran MiXCR on the multiplex PCR reads and lists one entry per CDR3 protein. Of 300,000 to 400,000 distinct CDR3 sequences in the sample, about 20% were seen once. The sample comprised blood. All receptors derive from a woman aged 50 to 60 with Graves' hyperthyroidism. Both conserved end residues are part of each CDR3. The D gene is left open where the match is weak. The size of a clone is reported for some rows only, either as once, few or many, or as a class for expanded clones.

length,J,size,V,D,CDR3,DNA
16,TRBJ2-2,few,TRBV9,TRBD1,CASSVTGTGDTGELFF,TGTGCCAGCAGCGTTACCGGGACAGGGGACACCGGGGAGCTGTTTTTT
15,TRBJ2-3,few,TRBV19,NA,CASSKKDRDTDTQYF,TGTGCCAGTAGTAAAAAGGACAGAGACACAGATACGCAGTATTTT
16,TRBJ2-5,many,TRBV2,NA,CASSDISVVAAETQYF,TGTGCCAGCAGTGATATTTCCGTGGTAGCAGCAGAGACCCAGTACTTC
12,TRBJ2-1,many,TRBV5-1,TRBD2,CASMASGNEQFF,TGCGCCAGCATGGCTAGCGGGAATGAGCAGTTCTTC
15,TRBJ2-3,many,TRBV5-6,TRBD2,CASSLDAGGTDTQYF,TGTGCCAGCAGCTTAGATGCGGGAGGTACAGATACGCAGTATTTT
12,TRBJ2-4,NA,TRBV19,TRBD2,CASGDGGTIQYF,TGTGCCAGCGGAGACGGGGGGACCATTCAGTACTTC
12,TRBJ1-3,NA,TRBV7-2,NA,CASSLQGYTIYF,TGTGCCAGCAGCTTACAGGGCTACACCATATATTTT
14,TRBJ1-1,many,TRBV5-1,NA,CASSLGQKNTEAFF,TGCGCCAGCAGCTTGGGACAGAAGAACACTGAAGCTTTCTTT
15,TRBJ2-2,many,TRBV3-1,TRBD2,CASSQLQGGTGELFF,TGTGCCAGCAGCCAATTGCAGGGAGGGACCGGGGAGCTGTTTTTT
15,TRBJ2-3,many,TRBV3-1,TRBD2,CASSFSGGSGDTQYF,TGTGCCAGCAGCTTTAGCGGGGGTTCCGGGGATACGCAGTATTTT
14,TRBJ1-3,NA,TRBV28,TRBD1,CASWDRSSGNTIYF,TGTGCCAGCTGGGACAGGAGCTCTGGAAACACCATATATTTT
14,TRBJ1-1,NA,TRBV5-1,TRBD1,CASSSQGASTEAFF,TGCGCCAGCAGCTCCCAGGGGGCGAGCACTGAAGCTTTCTTT
14,TRBJ2-5,many,TRBV3-1,TRBD1,CASSPGQGAETQYF,TGTGCCAGCAGCCCCGGACAGGGCGCGGAGACCCAGTACTTC
13,TRBJ1-2,few,TRBV7-2,NA,CASSLVGTSGYTF,TGTGCCAGCAGCTTAGTTGGGACATCTGGCTACACCTTC
17,TRBJ2-2,few,TRBV27,TRBD1,CASNTGEGAWNTGELFF,TGTGCCAGCAACACCGGAGAGGGGGCATGGAACACCGGGGAGCTGTTTTTT
14,TRBJ2-4,NA,TRBV20-1,NA,CSARWGGAKNIQYF,TGCAGTGCTAGATGGGGGGGGGCAAAAAACATTCAGTACTTC
11,TRBJ2-7,few,TRBV7-9,NA,CASSWGDEQYF,TGTGCCAGCAGCTGGGGCGACGAGCAGTACTTC
16,TRBJ1-2,NA,TRBV5-1,NA,CASSPTSVGVTYGYTF,TGCGCCAGCAGCCCGACATCGGTTGGGGTTACCTATGGCTACACCTTC
19,TRBJ2-5,few,TRBV10-2,TRBD2,CASSDFGTSGTFGAETQYF,TGCGCCAGCAGTGACTTCGGGACTAGCGGGACTTTCGGAGCAGAGACCCAGTACTTC
17,TRBJ1-1,few,TRBV11-1,NA,CASSYTRDHQVGTEAFF,TGTGCCAGCAGTTACACCCGAGACCACCAGGTGGGCACTGAAGCTTTCTTT
14,TRBJ2-3,many,TRBV13,TRBD1,CASSYGTGSNTQYF,TGTGCCAGCAGCTACGGGACAGGTTCAAATACGCAGTATTTT
13,TRBJ2-3,few,TRBV11-2,NA,CASSVLGTDTQYF,TGTGCCAGCAGTGTCCTAGGCACAGATACGCAGTATTTT
14,TRBJ2-5,NA,TRBV5-1,TRBD2,CASSFLGGGETQYF,TGCGCCAGCAGCTTTTTAGGCGGGGGAGAGACCCAGTACTTC
13,TRBJ2-7,few,TRBV5-1,NA,CASAGQVFYEQYF,TGCGCCAGCGCAGGACAAGTTTTCTACGAGCAGTACTTC
15,TRBJ2-5,many,TRBV3-1,NA,CASSQDDGRGETQYF,TGTGCCAGCAGCCAAGATGACGGCAGGGGAGAGACCCAGTACTTC
14,TRBJ2-1,many,TRBV7-3,TRBD2,CASSLTGGFNEQFF,TGTGCCAGCAGCTTAACGGGAGGGTTCAATGAGCAGTTCTTC